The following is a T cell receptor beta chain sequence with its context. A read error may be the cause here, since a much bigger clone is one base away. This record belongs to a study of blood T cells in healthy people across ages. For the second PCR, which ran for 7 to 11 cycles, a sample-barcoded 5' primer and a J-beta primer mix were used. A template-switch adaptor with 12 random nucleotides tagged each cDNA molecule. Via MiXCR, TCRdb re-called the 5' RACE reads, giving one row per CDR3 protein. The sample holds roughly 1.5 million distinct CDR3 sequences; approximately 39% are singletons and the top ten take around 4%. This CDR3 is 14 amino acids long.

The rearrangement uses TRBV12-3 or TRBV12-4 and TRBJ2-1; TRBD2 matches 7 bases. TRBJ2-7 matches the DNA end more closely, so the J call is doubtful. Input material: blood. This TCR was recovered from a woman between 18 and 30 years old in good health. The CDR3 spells CASSFDASGHEQYF. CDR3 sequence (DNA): TGTGCCAGCAGTTTTGACGCTAGCGGCCATGAGCAGTACTTC.